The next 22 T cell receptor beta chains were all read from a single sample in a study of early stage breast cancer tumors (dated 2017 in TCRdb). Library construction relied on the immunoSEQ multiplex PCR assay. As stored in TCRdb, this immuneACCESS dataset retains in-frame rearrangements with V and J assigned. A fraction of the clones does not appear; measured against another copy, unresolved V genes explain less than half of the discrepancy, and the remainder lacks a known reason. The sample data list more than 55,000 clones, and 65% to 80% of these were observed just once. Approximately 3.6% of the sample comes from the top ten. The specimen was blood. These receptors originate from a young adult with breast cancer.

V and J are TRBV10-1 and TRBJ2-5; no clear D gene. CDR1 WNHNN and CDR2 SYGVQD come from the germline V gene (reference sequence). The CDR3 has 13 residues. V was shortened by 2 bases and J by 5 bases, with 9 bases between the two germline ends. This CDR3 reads CASSEGATETQYF. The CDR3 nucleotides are TGCGCCAGCAGTGAGGGAGCGACGGAGACCCAGTACTTC.

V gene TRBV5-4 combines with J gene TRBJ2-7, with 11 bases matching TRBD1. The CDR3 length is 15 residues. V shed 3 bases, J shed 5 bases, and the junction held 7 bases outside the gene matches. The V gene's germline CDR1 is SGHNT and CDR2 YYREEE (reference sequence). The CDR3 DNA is TGTGCCAGCAGCTCCCGGGACAGGGGGATAAACGAGCAGTACTTC. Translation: CASSSRDRGINEQYF.

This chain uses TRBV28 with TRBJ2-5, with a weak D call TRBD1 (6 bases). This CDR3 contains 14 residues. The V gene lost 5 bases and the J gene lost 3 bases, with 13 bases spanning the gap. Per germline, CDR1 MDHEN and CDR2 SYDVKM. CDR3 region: CASSPSYREETQYF. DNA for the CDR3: TGTGCCAGCAGTCCCTCCTACAGGGAAGAGACCCAGTACTTC.

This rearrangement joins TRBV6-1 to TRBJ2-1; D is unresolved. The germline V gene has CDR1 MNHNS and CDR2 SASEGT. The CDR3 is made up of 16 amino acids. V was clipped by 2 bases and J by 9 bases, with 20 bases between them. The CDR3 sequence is CASSENPGPNSGEQFF. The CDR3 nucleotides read TGTGCCAGCAGTGAAAATCCCGGCCCCAATTCGGGTGAGCAGTTCTTC.

The CDR3 DNA reads TGTGCCAGCAGCTTAGGGGACAGGGGCTCAGATACGCAGTATTTT. Amino acids: CASSLGDRGSDTQYF. This chain links TRBV11-3 with TRBJ2-3; 10 bases align to TRBD1. This CDR3 has 15 amino acids. Germline V gives CDR1 SGHNT, CDR2 YENEEA. V trimming: 1 base; J trimming: 4 bases; junction bases outside the gene matches: 2.

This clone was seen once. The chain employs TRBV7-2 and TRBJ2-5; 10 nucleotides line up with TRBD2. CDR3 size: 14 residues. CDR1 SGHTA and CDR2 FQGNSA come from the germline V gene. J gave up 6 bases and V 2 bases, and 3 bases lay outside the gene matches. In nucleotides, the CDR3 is TGTGCCAGCAGCTTAACTAGCGGGACGAAGACCCAGTACTTC. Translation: CASSLTSGTKTQYF.

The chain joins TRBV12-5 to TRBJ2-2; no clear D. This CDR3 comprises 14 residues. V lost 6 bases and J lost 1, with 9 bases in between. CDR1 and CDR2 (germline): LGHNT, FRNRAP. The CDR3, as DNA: TGTGCTAGTGGCCCGAAGGGGAACACCGGGGAGCTGTTTTTT. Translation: CASGPKGNTGELFF. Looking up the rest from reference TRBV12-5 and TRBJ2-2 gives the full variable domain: DARVTQTPRHKVTEMGQEVTMRCQPILGHNTVFWYRQTMMQGLELLAYFRNRAPLDDSGMPKDRFSAEMPDATLATLKIQPSEPRDSAVYFCASGPKGNTGELFFGEGSRLTVL.

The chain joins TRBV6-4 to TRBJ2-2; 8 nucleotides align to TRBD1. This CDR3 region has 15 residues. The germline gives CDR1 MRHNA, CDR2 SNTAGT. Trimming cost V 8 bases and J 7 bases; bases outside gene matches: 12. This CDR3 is CASAEQGAQNGELFF. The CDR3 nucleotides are TGTGCCAGCGCTGAGCAGGGGGCGCAGAACGGGGAGCTGTTTTTT.

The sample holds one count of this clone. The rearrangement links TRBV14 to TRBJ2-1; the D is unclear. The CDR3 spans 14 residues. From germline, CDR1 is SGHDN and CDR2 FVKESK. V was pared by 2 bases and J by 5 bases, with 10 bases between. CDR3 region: CASSQFTANNEQFF. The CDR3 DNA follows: TGTGCCAGCAGCCAATTCACAGCGAACAATGAGCAGTTCTTC.

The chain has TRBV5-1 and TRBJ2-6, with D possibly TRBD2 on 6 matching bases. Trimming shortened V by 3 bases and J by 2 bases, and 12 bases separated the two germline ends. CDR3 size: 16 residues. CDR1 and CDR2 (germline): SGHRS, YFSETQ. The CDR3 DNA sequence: TGCGCCAGCAGCTGGGGGGTGGTCACTGGGGCCAACGTCCTGACTTTC. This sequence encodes CASSWGVVTGANVLTF. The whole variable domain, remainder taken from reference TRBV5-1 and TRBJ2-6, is KAGVTQTPRYLIKTRGQQVTLSCSPISGHRSVSWYQQTPGQGLQFLFEYFSETQRNKGNFPGRFSGRQFSNSRSEMNVSTLELGDSALYLCASSWGVVTGANVLTFGAGSRLTVL.

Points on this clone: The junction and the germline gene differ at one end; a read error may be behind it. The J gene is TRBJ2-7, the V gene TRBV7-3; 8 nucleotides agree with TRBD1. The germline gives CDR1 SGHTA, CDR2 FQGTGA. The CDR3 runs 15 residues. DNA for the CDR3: TGCGCCAGCAGCCCCGGACAGGGCCAGTTTTACGAGCAGTACTTC. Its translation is CASSPGQGQFYEQYF.

CDR3 residues: CASSTTQGVVTYEQYF. CDR3 coding DNA: TGTGCCAGTAGTACAACACAGGGGGTGGTAACCTACGAGCAGTACTTC. The chain links TRBV19 to TRBJ2-7, with 8 positions matching TRBD1. With V trimmed by 4 bases and J by 2 bases, 10 bases remained unmatched. Per germline, CDR1 LNHDA and CDR2 SQIVND (reference sequence). The CDR3 extends over 16 amino acids.

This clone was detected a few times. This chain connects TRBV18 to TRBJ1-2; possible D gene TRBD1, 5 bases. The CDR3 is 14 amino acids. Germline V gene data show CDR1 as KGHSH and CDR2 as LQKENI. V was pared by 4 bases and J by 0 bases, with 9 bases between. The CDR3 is CASSHTGSNYGYTF. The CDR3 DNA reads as TGTGCCAGCTCACACACAGGCTCTAACTATGGCTACACCTTC.

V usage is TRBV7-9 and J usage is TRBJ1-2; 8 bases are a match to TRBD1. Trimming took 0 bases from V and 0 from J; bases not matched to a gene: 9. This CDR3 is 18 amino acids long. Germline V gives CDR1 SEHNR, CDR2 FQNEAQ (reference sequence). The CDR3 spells CASSLAGTGGTSNYGYTF. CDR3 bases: TGTGCCAGCAGCTTAGCGGGAACAGGGGGAACCTCTAACTATGGCTACACCTTC.

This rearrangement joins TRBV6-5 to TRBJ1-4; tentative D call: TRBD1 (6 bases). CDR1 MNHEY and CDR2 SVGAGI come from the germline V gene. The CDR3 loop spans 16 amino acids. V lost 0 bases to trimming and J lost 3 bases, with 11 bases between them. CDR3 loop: CASSYSSHRANEKLFF. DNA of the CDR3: TGTGCCAGCAGTTACTCGAGCCACAGGGCTAATGAAAAACTGTTTTTT.

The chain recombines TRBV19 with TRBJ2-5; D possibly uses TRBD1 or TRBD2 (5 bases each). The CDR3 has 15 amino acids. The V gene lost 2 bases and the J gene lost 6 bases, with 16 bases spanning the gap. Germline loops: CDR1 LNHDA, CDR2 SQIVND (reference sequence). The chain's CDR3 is CASSISGGEQQTQYF. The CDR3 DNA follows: TGTGCCAGTAGTATATCTGGGGGAGAGCAGCAGACCCAGTACTTC.

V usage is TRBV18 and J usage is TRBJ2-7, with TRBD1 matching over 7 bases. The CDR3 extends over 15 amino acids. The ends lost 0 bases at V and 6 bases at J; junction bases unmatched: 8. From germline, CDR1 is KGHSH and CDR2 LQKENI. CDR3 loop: CASSPPLGRGSEQYF. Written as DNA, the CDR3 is TGTGCCAGCTCACCACCCCTTGGCAGGGGGTCCGAGCAGTACTTC.

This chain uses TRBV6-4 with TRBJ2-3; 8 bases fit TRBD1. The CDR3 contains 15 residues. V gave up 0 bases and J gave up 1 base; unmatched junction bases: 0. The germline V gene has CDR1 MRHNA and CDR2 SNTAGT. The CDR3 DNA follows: TGTGCCAGCAGTGACTCGGGACAGGGCACAGATACGCAGTATTTT. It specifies CASSDSGQGTDTQYF.

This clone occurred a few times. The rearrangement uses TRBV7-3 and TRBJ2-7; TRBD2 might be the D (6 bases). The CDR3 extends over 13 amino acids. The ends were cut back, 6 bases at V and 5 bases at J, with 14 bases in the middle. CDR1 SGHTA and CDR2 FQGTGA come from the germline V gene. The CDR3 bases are TGTGCCAGCAGTACACGTGGGGGGAACGAGCAGTACTTC. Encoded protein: CASSTRGGNEQYF.

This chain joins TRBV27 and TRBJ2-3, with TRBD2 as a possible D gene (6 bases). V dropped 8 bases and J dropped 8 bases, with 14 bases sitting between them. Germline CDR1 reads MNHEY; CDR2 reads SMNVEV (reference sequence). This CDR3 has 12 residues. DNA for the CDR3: TGTGCCAGCTGGGGGGATGGTGCTACGCAGTATTTT. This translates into CASWGDGATQYF.

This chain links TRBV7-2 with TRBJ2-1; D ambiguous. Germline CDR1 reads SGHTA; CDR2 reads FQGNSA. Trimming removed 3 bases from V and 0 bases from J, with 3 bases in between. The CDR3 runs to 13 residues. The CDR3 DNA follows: TGTGCCAGCAGCTTCTACTCCTACAATGAGCAGTTCTTC. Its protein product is CASSFYSYNEQFF.

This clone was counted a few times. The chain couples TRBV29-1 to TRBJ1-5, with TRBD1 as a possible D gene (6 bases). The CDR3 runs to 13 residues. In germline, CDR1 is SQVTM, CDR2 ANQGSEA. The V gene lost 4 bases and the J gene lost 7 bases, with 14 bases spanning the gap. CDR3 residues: CSVAEQGGQPQHF. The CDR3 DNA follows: TGCAGCGTTGCCGAACAGGGCGGCCAGCCCCAGCATTTT.